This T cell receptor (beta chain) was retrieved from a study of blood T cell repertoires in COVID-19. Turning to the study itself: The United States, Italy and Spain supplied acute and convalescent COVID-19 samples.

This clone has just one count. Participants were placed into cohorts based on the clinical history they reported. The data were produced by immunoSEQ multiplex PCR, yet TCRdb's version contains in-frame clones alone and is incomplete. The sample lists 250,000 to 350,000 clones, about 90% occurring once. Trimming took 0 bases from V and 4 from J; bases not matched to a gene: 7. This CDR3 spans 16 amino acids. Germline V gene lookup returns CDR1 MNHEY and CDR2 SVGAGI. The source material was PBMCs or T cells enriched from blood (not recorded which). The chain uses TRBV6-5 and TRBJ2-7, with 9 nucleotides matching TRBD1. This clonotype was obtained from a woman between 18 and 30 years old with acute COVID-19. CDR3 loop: CASSYSGTGLIYEQYF. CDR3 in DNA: TGTGCCAGCAGTTACTCAGGGACAGGGTTGATATACGAGCAGTACTTC.